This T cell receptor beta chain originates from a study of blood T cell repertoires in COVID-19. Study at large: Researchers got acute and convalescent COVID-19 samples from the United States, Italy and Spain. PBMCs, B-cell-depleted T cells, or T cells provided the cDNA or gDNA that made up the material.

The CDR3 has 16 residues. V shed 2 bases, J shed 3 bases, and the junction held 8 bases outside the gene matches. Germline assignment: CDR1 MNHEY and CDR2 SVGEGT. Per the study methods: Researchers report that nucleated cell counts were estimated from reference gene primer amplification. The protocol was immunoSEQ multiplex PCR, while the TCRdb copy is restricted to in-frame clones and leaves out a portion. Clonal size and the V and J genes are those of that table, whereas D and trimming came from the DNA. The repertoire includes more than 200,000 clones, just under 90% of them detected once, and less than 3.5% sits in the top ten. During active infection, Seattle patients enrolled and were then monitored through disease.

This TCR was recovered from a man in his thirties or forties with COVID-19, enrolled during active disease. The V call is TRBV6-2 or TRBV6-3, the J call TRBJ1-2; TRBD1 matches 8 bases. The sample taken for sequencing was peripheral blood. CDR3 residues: CASSYLPTGEDYGYTF. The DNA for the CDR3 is TGTGCCAGCAGTTACCTCCCGACAGGGGAAGACTATGGCTACACCTTC.